Below are 23 T cell receptor beta chains sequenced from a single sample in a study of T cell repertoires in cytomegalovirus infection. Each CDR3 protein is one row after TCRdb ran MiXCR on the reads. The data contain around 280,000 distinct CDR3 sequences, 9.6% of them singletons. The specimen was PBMCs. These receptors all come from a human donor in good health (CMV status not recorded). Some clones in this sample may be carry-over from other donors' samples.

The chain recombines TRBV14 with TRBJ2-1, with 7 positions matching TRBD1. Germline values: CDR1 SGHDN, CDR2 FVKESK. There are 17 residues in the CDR3. V was pared by 0 bases and J by 2 bases, with 7 bases of the junction left unmatched. The CDR3 DNA follows: TGTGCCAGCAGCCAAGATTGGGCAGGGGGTACCTACAATGAGCAGTTCTTC. It codes for CASSQDWAGGTYNEQFF.

This clonotype was observed many times. The V gene is TRBV6-2 or TRBV6-3, the J gene TRBJ1-5; 11 positions match TRBD1. Germline loops: CDR1 MNHEY, CDR2 SVGEGT. J gave up 2 bases and V 0 bases, and 12 bases lay outside the gene matches. This CDR3 region has 20 residues. The CDR3 loop is CASSYSIRTGGWSGNQPQHF. CDR3 coding DNA: TGTGCCAGCAGTTACTCGATCCGGACAGGGGGCTGGAGTGGCAATCAGCCCCAGCATTTT.

The chain employs TRBV7-9 and TRBJ2-7; either TRBD1 or TRBD2 may fit D (5 bases each). Germline assignment: CDR1 SEHNR and CDR2 FQNEAQ (reference sequence). The CDR3 runs 14 residues. V lost 3 bases to trimming and J lost 2 bases, with 11 bases between them. CDR3 residues: CASSFRDAAYEQYF. The DNA for the CDR3 is TGTGCCAGCAGCTTCCGGGACGCCGCCTACGAGCAGTACTTC.

This clonotype showed up many times. The chain's CDR3 is CASSNRDITDTQYF. The CDR3 nucleotides are TGTGCCAGCAGCAACAGGGATATCACAGATACGCAGTATTTT. The V and J genes are TRBV7-2 and TRBJ2-3, with D perhaps TRBD1 (6 bases). The CDR3 sequence is 14 residues long. Looked up from germline, CDR1 is SGHTA and CDR2 is FQGNSA. The V and J ends lost 5 bases and 2 bases respectively, with 11 bases between them. Complete variable domain (other parts from reference TRBV7-2 and TRBJ2-3): GAGVSQSPSNKVTEKGKDVELRCDPISGHTALYWYRQSLGQGLEFLIYFQGNSAPDKSGLPSDRFSAERTGGSVSTLTIQRTQQEDSAVYLCASSNRDITDTQYFGPGTRLTVL.

This clonotype has at least ten counts. This chain joins TRBV28 and TRBJ2-3, with D maybe TRBD2 (6 bases). This CDR3 contains 17 residues. CDR1 MDHEN and CDR2 SYDVKM come from the germline V gene. The V gene lost 5 bases and the J gene lost 6 bases, with 24 bases spanning the gap. DNA for the CDR3: TGTGCCAGCAGTCCCGGAGGAGGGCTTCTCCACGGGGATACGCAGTATTTT. It yields the protein CASSPGGGLLHGDTQYF.

This rearrangement joins TRBV29-1 to TRBJ2-4; no definite D call. Germline CDR1 and CDR2: SQVTM and ANQGSEA. The CDR3 spans 13 residues. Trimming shortened V by 3 bases and J by 7 bases, and 13 bases separated the two germline ends. This CDR3 is CSVDKKIGNIQYF. Here the CDR3 DNA reads TGCAGCGTTGATAAGAAGATCGGGAACATTCAGTACTTC.

This chain joins TRBV3-1 and TRBJ2-2, with D perhaps TRBD2 (5 bases). V shed 1 base and J shed 6 bases, with 15 bases lying between them. This CDR3 comprises 16 residues. Germline CDR1 reads LGHDT; CDR2 reads YNNKEL (reference sequence). CDR3 sequence reads: CASSQVETINAGELFF. DNA of the CDR3: TGTGCCAGCAGCCAAGTTGAGACTATCAATGCCGGGGAGCTGTTTTTT.

This clonotype came up many times. V gene TRBV7-2 combines with J gene TRBJ1-5; D is undetermined. This CDR3 region has 13 residues. V shed 5 bases and J shed 3 bases, with 8 bases lying between them. The V gene's germline CDR1 is SGHTA and CDR2 FQGNSA. The CDR3 DNA reads TGTGCCAGCAGCCCCTCGGACAATCAGCCCCAGCATTTT. It encodes CASSPSDNQPQHF.

This chain joins TRBV25-1 and TRBJ2-1; 12 bases fit TRBD2. V was clipped by 3 bases and J by 0 bases; unmatched bases: 9. This CDR3 contains 19 residues. From germline, CDR1 is MGHDK and CDR2 SYGVNS. The CDR3 sequence is CASSDGLAGGLGSYNEQFF. The CDR3 nucleotides read TGTGCCAGCAGTGATGGTCTAGCGGGGGGGCTCGGCTCCTACAATGAGCAGTTCTTC.

This clonotype was counted many times. The chain has TRBV20-1 and TRBJ1-1; a weak D match, TRBD1 (5 bases). V was trimmed by 0 bases and J by 3 bases, leaving 20 bases between them. This CDR3 has 17 residues. Germline assignment: CDR1 DFQATT and CDR2 SNEGSKA (reference sequence). The CDR3 nucleotides read TGCAGTGCTAGAGATCCCGGAATGACAGTCCTTTACACTGAAGCTTTCTTT. This sequence encodes CSARDPGMTVLYTEAFF.

At least ten counts were recorded for this clonotype. The chain joins TRBV6-6 to TRBJ1-1; D remains ambiguous. Germline V gene lookup returns CDR1 MNHNY and CDR2 SVGAGI (reference sequence). The CDR3 extends over 14 amino acids. V shed 6 bases and J shed 5 bases, with 16 bases lying between them. In DNA, the CDR3 is TGTGCCAGCAGCCAGGACTTCGGGAGGACTGAAGCTTTCTTT. Its protein product is CASSQDFGRTEAFF.

The chain carries TRBV12-3 or TRBV12-4 and TRBJ1-4; 8 bases map to TRBD1. With 2 bases clipped from V and 9 bases from J, the junction kept 8 bases outside the gene matches. The CDR3 is made up of 15 amino acids. CDR3 in amino acids: CASSLRTGRSKKLFF. The CDR3 DNA reads TGTGCCAGCAGTTTAAGGACAGGGAGGTCGAAAAAACTGTTTTTT.

CDR3: CSAFAGAEAFF. The CDR3 coding sequence is TGCAGTGCTTTTGCGGGGGCTGAAGCTTTCTTT. The V gene is TRBV20-1, the J gene TRBJ1-1; weak D call: TRBD1 (5 bases). The CDR3 loop spans 11 amino acids. Trimming shortened V by 5 bases and J by 6 bases, and 10 bases separated the two germline ends. CDR1 and CDR2 (germline): DFQATT, SNEGSKA (reference sequence).

V gene TRBV7-8 combines with J gene TRBJ1-2; D is unresolved. V dropped 0 bases and J dropped 7 bases, with 9 bases sitting between them. Germline loops: CDR1 SGHVS, CDR2 FQNEAQ. The CDR3 extends over 13 amino acids. CDR3 region: CASSLAMGCGYTF. CDR3 in DNA: TGTGCCAGCAGCTTAGCTATGGGGTGTGGCTACACCTTC.

This clonotype was counted at least ten times. The genes are TRBV10-2 and TRBJ2-7; TRBD2 is a possible D gene (7 bases). This CDR3 spans 14 amino acids. Germline values: CDR1 WSHSY, CDR2 SAAADI. V lost 3 bases, J lost 3 bases, and 12 bases lay in between. CDR3 region: CASSEGGGDYEQYV. Here the CDR3 DNA reads TGCGCCAGCAGTGAAGGGGGGGGGGACTACGAGCAGTACGTC.

This clonotype was observed at least ten times. This chain joins TRBV10-3 and TRBJ1-2, with 9 bases that match TRBD1. The CDR3 is made up of 15 amino acids. J lost 3 bases, V lost 1 base, and 3 bases had no gene match. The germline V gene encodes CDR1 ENHRY and CDR2 SYGVKD. CDR3 DNA: TGTGCCATCAGTGAGTGGACAGGGGTCGACTATGGCTACACCTTC. Protein product: CAISEWTGVDYGYTF.

This clonotype appeared many times. The CDR3 region is CASSADRRTEAFF. CDR3 in DNA: TGTGCCAGCAGCGCGGACAGACGAACTGAAGCTTTCTTT. The chain couples TRBV7-8 to TRBJ1-1; perhaps TRBD1 as D (6 bases). The V gene lost 5 bases and the J gene lost 5 bases, with 12 bases spanning the gap. This CDR3 region has 13 residues. Germline assignment: CDR1 SGHVS and CDR2 FQNEAQ.

In this sample, this clonotype turned up many times. The CDR3 reads CASSLGGGRSDPARLSGANVLTF. The CDR3, as DNA: TGTGCCAGCAGTTTGGGGGGAGGCAGATCAGATCCAGCCCGTCTCTCTGGGGCCAACGTCCTGACTTTC. V usage is TRBV6-1 and J usage is TRBJ2-6; possibly TRBD2 for D (6 bases). Per the germline V gene, CDR1 is MNHNS and CDR2 is SASEGT. The CDR3 length is 23 residues. Between the trimmed V and J ends, which lost 5 bases and 0 bases, there was a span of 32 bases.

Only a few counts were recorded for this clonotype. V and J are TRBV20-1 and TRBJ2-1; tentative D call: TRBD1 (6 bases). Germline V gene lookup returns CDR1 DFQATT and CDR2 SNEGSKA (reference sequence). V was clipped by 3 bases and J by 0 bases, with 18 bases between them. CDR3 size: 17 residues. The CDR3 bases are TGCAGTGCTAGGTTCAGGGGCGAGGGTAGCTCCTACAATGAGCAGTTCTTC. Encoded protein: CSARFRGEGSSYNEQFF.

This clonotype was detected many times. The CDR3 loop is CASSIKGEQYF. The CDR3 coding sequence is TGTGCCAGTAGTATTAAGGGGGAGCAGTACTTC. The J gene is TRBJ2-7, the V gene TRBV19, with D possibly TRBD1 on 5 matching bases. Trimming shortened V by 3 bases and J by 7 bases, and 7 bases separated the two germline ends. This CDR3 comprises 11 residues. The germline gives CDR1 LNHDA, CDR2 SQIVND (reference sequence).

This clonotype came up many times. The chain recombines TRBV6-2 or TRBV6-3 with TRBJ1-5; D unclear. CDR1 is MNHEY, CDR2 SVGEGT, per germline. V lost 6 bases to trimming and J lost 5 bases, with 14 bases between them. This CDR3 has 14 amino acids. The CDR3 region is CASRSDLRDQPQHF. CDR3 in DNA: TGTGCCAGCAGATCGGACTTAAGGGATCAGCCCCAGCATTTT.

This clonotype was found many times. CDR3 DNA sequence: TGTGCCAGCAGTTTTAGTGTGGACAGGAGGTTCCCGGAATACGAAAAACTGTTTTTT. This encodes CASSFSVDRRFPEYEKLFF. J is TRBJ1-4 and V is TRBV12-3 or TRBV12-4, with 7 bases identical to TRBD1. V trimming: 3 bases; J trimming: 8 bases; junction bases outside the gene matches: 21. The CDR3 is made up of 19 amino acids.

Many counts were recorded for this clonotype. The chain combines TRBV11-1 with TRBJ2-1, with TRBD2 matching 11 bases. There are 17 residues in the CDR3. The junction had 10 bases not matched to a gene; V was cut back by 1 base and J by 8 bases. Germline CDR1 and CDR2: SGHAT and FQDESV (reference sequence). CDR3 DNA: TGTGCCAGCAGCTTAGGGTCCCGACTAGCGGGGATCGATGAGCAGTTCTTC. It is translated as CASSLGSRLAGIDEQFF.